The clone carrying this T cell receptor beta chain was seen at least ten times. The sample belongs to a study of T cells in Graves' hyperthyroidism and ophthalmopathy. About the study: Peripheral blood samples were taken at initial diagnosis, prior to any treatment.

The V end was cut by 3 bases, the J end by 8 bases, with 26 bases between. Germline assignment: CDR1 SQVTM and CDR2 ANQGSEA. CDR3 length: 16 amino acids. Amplification targeted TCR beta CDR3 regions from RNA transcripts. The TCR CDR3 first-round RT-PCR relied on the HTBI primer set. TCRdb redid the calling of the multiplex PCR reads with MiXCR, one entry per CDR3 protein. The sample has 300,000 to 500,000 distinct CDR3 sequences; around an eighth are singletons. Source material for PBMCs was more than 7.5 ml fresh peripheral blood. The rearrangement links TRBV29-1 to TRBJ2-7, with D uncertain. The receptor was isolated from a man aged 50-60 years with Graves' ophthalmopathy. The sequencing sample was made of blood. The CDR3 protein is CSVDRAVEQPDPQQYF. The CDR3, as DNA: TGCAGCGTTGATAGGGCCGTTGAGCAGCCTGACCCGCAGCAGTACTTC.